The present TCR beta chain was sequenced within a study of cytomegalovirus exposure and HLA in healthy donors. Study-wide results and limits: There were fewer than 200 TCR beta chains listed as cytomegalovirus-associated. V- and J-gene trimming of TCR beta was linked (in a later analysis) to a missense DCLRE1C variant. An ancestry cluster, one associated with Asian ancestry, reportedly showed fewer N-insertions than the approximately 670-donor mean in a later analysis.

V was shortened by 5 bases and J by 4 bases, with 6 bases between the two germline ends. Germline values: CDR1 LNHNV, CDR2 YYDKDF (reference sequence). CDR3 length: 12 residues. Details on this clone: Antigen specificity is unknown.

PCR used 60 Vbeta primers and 13 Jbeta primers. Generated by immunoSEQ multiplex PCR, the TCRdb table keeps only in-frame clones and is missing some. The sample holds a few hundred thousand clones, roughly two thirds seen once. Despite likely unrecorded immune exposures, the donors were nominally healthy at the time of sampling. This chain uses TRBV15 with TRBJ2-4; D is possibly TRBD2 (6 bases). The sequence was collected from a female donor in good health and CMV-seronegative. Sequencing was performed on PBMCs. The CDR3 sequence is CATSRGKNIQYF. As DNA, the CDR3 is TGTGCCACCAGCCGGGGGAAAAACATTCAGTACTTC.